These 5 T cell receptor beta chains came from one sample sequenced in a study of shared clonotypes between healthy human individuals. Sequenced by immunoSEQ multiplex PCR; TCRdb stores in-frame clones only, minus some. The sample lists hundreds of thousands of clones, around 96% seen once, with 0.11% in the top ten. In the naive CD8 group, cells lacked CD45RO and were positively selected for CCR7, so terminally differentiated effector memory CD45RA+ cells were left out. The sample comprised naive CD8+ T cells sorted from blood. The receptor set was obtained from a woman aged 25-40 years in good health.

This chain connects TRBV5-5 to TRBJ2-7; D remains unclear. The CDR3 consists of 13 residues. Germline-derived CDR1 and CDR2 are SGHKS and YYEKEE (reference sequence). Trimming removed 2 bases from V and 5 bases from J, with 11 bases in between. The CDR3 region has the DNA TGTGCCAGCAGCTTTCCTCGCAAAGACGAGCAGTACTTC. It translates to CASSFPRKDEQYF.

The chain has TRBV10-1 and TRBJ2-3; 8 nucleotides line up with TRBD2. This CDR3 spans 17 amino acids. V was pared by 2 bases and J by 5 bases, with 12 bases of the junction left unmatched. Germline CDR1 reads WNHNN; CDR2 reads SYGVQD (reference sequence). The CDR3 loop is CASSEGSSGRRGDTQYF. CDR3 bases: TGCGCCAGCAGTGAGGGGTCCAGCGGGAGACGGGGAGATACGCAGTATTTT.

This clone was observed a single time. The chain couples TRBV18 to TRBJ1-1; D possibly corresponds to TRBD1 (6 bases). With 5 bases removed from V and 2 bases from J, the gap between germline ends came to 18 bases. Germline CDR1 and CDR2: KGHSH and LQKENI. The CDR3 is 16 residues long. Here the CDR3 reads CASSGRGTSINTEAFF. In DNA, the CDR3 is TGTGCCAGCTCAGGTAGGGGGACGTCAATCAACACTGAAGCTTTCTTT. The whole variable domain, remainder taken from reference TRBV18 and TRBJ1-1, is NAGVMQNPRHLVRRRGQEARLRCSPMKGHSHVYWYRQLPEEGLKFMVYLQKENIIDESGMPKERFSAEFPKEGPSILRIQQVVRGDSAAYFCASSGRGTSINTEAFFGQGTRLTVV.

The chain joins TRBV27 to TRBJ2-7, with 7 bases matching TRBD2. The CDR3 covers 14 residues. V shed 6 bases, J shed 4 bases, and the junction held 9 bases outside the gene matches. The germline V gene has CDR1 MNHEY and CDR2 SMNVEV (reference sequence). CDR3 in amino acids: CASSPGGSAYEQYF. CDR3 coding DNA: TGTGCCAGCAGCCCGGGCGGGAGTGCATACGAGCAGTACTTC.

A note on this clone: The sample carries other DNA sequences with the same CDR3. This chain connects TRBV28 to TRBJ1-5, with TRBD1 matching over 7 bases. V gave up 3 bases and J gave up 3 bases; unmatched junction bases: 5. Germline assignment: CDR1 MDHEN and CDR2 SYDVKM. The CDR3 runs 15 residues. CDR3 nucleotides: TGTGCCAGCAGTTTTCGGACAGGCTACAATCAGCCCCAGCATTTT. Translated: CASSFRTGYNQPQHF.